The TCR beta chain described here comes from a study of cytomegalovirus exposure and HLA in healthy donors. Germline CDR1 and CDR2: SQVTM and ANQGSEA. V shed 4 bases and J shed 5 bases, with 11 bases lying between them. The CDR3 runs to 12 residues. This PCR relied on a set of 60 Vbeta primers and 13 Jbeta primers. Sequencing used immunoSEQ multiplex PCR; TCRdb keeps in-frame clones, though not all of them. The table includes 100,000 to 150,000 clones, roughly 74% detected once. This clone was detected a few times. The sequence derives from a middle-aged man in good health and CMV-seronegative. Sequencing used PBMCs. The chain employs TRBV29-1 and TRBJ1-1; possible D gene TRBD1, 6 bases. The CDR3 reads CSVGQGKTEAFF. CDR3 DNA sequence: TGCAGCGTTGGTCAGGGGAAGACTGAAGCTTTCTTT.